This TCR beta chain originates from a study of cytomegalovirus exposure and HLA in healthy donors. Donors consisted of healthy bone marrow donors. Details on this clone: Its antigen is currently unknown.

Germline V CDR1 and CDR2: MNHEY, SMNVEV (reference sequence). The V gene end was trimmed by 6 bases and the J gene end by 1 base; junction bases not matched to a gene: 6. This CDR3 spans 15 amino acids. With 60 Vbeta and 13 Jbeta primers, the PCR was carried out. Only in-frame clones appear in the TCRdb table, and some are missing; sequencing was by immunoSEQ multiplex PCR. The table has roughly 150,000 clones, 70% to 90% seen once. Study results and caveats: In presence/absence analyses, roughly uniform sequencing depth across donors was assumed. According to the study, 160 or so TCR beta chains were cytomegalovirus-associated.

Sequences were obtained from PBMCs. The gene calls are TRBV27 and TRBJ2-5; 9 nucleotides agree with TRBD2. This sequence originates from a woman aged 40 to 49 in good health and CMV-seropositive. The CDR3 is CASRPTSGAQETQYF. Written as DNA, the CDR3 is TGTGCCAGCAGGCCGACTAGCGGAGCCCAAGAGACCCAGTACTTC.